Many counts were recorded for the clone carrying this T cell receptor beta chain. Its antigen is unidentified. TCRdb used MiXCR to reprocess the RACE reads, holding one entry per CDR3 protein. The repertoire holds over 85,000 distinct CDR3 sequences, with under 14% as singletons. The sample is drawn from a study of human T cells and chemical hapten exposure. The overall study: Chiefly women, the patients showed alopecia areata, totalis or universalis.

Points from the study as a whole: Donors in the study had alopecia, meaning their immune response may differ from healthy people's.

Time point defined: pre-sensitization, week 0. The treatment denotes: therapeutic diphenylcyclopropenone sensitization with weekly scalp DPC. Unmatched junction bases numbered 8, after V lost 3 bases and J lost 5 bases. Germline assignment: CDR1 SGHVS and CDR2 FNYEAQ. The CDR3 length is 16 residues. The sequence was obtained from a woman aged 55-70 years with alopecia areata. Some clones in this sample may be carry-over from other donors' samples. The material sequenced was whole blood, taken in connection with sensitization to the hapten diphenylcyclopropenone (DPC). V and J are TRBV7-6 and TRBJ2-3; 10 bases align to TRBD2. The DNA for the CDR3 is TGTGCCAGCAGCTTCCAAGCGGGGGGGCGTCTAGATACGCAGTATTTT. Translation gives CASSFQAGGRLDTQYF. Variable domain in full (rest from reference TRBV7-6 and TRBJ2-3): GAGVSQSPRYKVTKRGQDVALRCDPISGHVSLYWYRQALGQGPEFLTYFNYEAQQDKSGLPNDRFSAERPEGSISTLTIQRTEQRDSAMYRCASSFQAGGRLDTQYFGPGTRLTVL.